Following are 20 T cell receptor beta chains from one sample sequenced in a study of human T cells and chemical hapten exposure. MiXCR, run by TCRdb on the RACE reads, gives a single entry per CDR3 protein. The sample records roughly 89,000 distinct CDR3 sequences, about a tenth being singletons. The time point is: patch test 3, about 24 weeks after DPC sensitization. Treatment meaning: therapeutic diphenylcyclopropenone sensitization with weekly scalp DPC. The sample was whole blood, taken in connection with sensitization to the hapten diphenylcyclopropenone (DPC). The receptors originated from a young woman with alopecia areata. Some clones in this sample may be carry-over from other donors' samples.

This clonotype appeared many times. The gene calls are TRBV20-1 and TRBJ2-2; the D gene is possibly TRBD2 (6 bases). Germline values: CDR1 DFQATT, CDR2 SNEGSKA (reference sequence). The CDR3 length is 14 residues. Trimming took 4 bases from V and 6 from J, leaving 15 bases between them. CDR3 coding DNA: TGCAGTGCTATCGTCGCGGCGGGACCCGGGGAGCTGTTTTTT. The encoded protein is CSAIVAAGPGELFF.

This chain uses TRBV20-1 with TRBJ1-1, with a tentative D call TRBD1 (5 bases). V was cut by 5 bases and J by 6 bases, with 13 bases left in between. This CDR3 is 12 amino acids long. CDR1 and CDR2 (germline): DFQATT, SNEGSKA (reference sequence). The CDR3 DNA sequence: TGCAGTGCTTTAGGACATAGCGCTGAAGCTTTCTTT. Translation: CSALGHSAEAFF.

This clonotype was recorded many times. This chain links TRBV20-1 with TRBJ2-1; TRBD2 might be the D (6 bases). The ends were cut back, 0 bases at V and 8 bases at J, with 23 bases in the middle. Germline values: CDR1 DFQATT, CDR2 SNEGSKA (reference sequence). The CDR3 covers 17 residues. In DNA, the CDR3 is TGCAGTGCTAGAGACCCAACCGGGGCTAGCGTACGTGATGAGCAGTTCTTC. Translating gives CSARDPTGASVRDEQFF.

This chain links TRBV7-2 with TRBJ2-1; TRBD2 matches 9 bases. The J segment lost 0 bases and the V segment lost 3 bases, leaving 3 bases of the junction unmatched. Germline V lookup: CDR1 SGHTA, CDR2 FQGNSA. CDR3 length: 16 residues. The CDR3 here is CASSFSGGSSYNEQFF. CDR3 in DNA: TGTGCCAGCAGCTTTAGCGGGGGATCCTCCTACAATGAGCAGTTCTTC.

The gene calls are TRBV28 and TRBJ1-2; D remains ambiguous. Between the trimmed V and J ends, which lost 10 bases and 2 bases, there was a span of 8 bases. Germline values: CDR1 MDHEN, CDR2 SYDVKM. The CDR3 totals 11 residues. DNA for the CDR3: TGTGCCACCAGATACAACTATGGCTACACCTTC. The encoded protein is CATRYNYGYTF.

There are many counts of this clonotype. The chain combines TRBV10-1 with TRBJ2-5, with 8 positions matching TRBD1. The CDR3 is made up of 13 amino acids. The junction had 4 bases not matched to a gene; V was cut back by 6 bases and J by 4 bases. CDR1 is WNHNN, CDR2 SYGVQD, per germline (reference sequence). As DNA, the CDR3 is TGCGCCAGCAGCCTGGACAGGGCAGAGACCCAGTACTTC. Translation: CASSLDRAETQYF.

This clonotype came up many times. The V call is TRBV11-2, the J call TRBJ2-3; D not certain. V lost 0 bases to trimming and J lost 2 bases, with 3 bases between them. Germline CDR1 and CDR2: SGHAT and FQNNGV. The CDR3 runs to 13 residues. The CDR3 DNA follows: TGTGCCAGCAGCTTAGACACCACAGATACGCAGTATTTT. This encodes CASSLDTTDTQYF.

This clonotype occurred a few times. The CDR3 reads CASSYWRANTGELFF. As DNA, the CDR3 is TGTGCCAGCAGTTATTGGCGGGCGAACACCGGGGAGCTGTTTTTT. The chain joins TRBV6-5 to TRBJ2-2; possible D gene TRBD2, 5 bases. The CDR3 loop spans 15 amino acids. V was trimmed by 3 bases and J by 0 bases, leaving 8 bases between them. CDR1 is MNHEY, CDR2 SVGAGI, per germline.

This clonotype has a count of ten or more. V is TRBV6-5 and J is TRBJ1-6; TRBD1 might be the D (6 bases). Germline V CDR1 and CDR2: MNHEY, SVGAGI. Trimming shortened V by 5 bases and J by 9 bases, and 11 bases separated the two germline ends. This CDR3 is 13 amino acids long. CDR3 sequence reads: CASSTGYASPLHF. CDR3 nucleotides: TGTGCCAGCAGTACAGGGTATGCTTCACCCCTCCACTTT.

The chain links TRBV2 to TRBJ1-5, with unresolved D. CDR3 length: 11 residues. The germline gives CDR1 SNHLY, CDR2 FYNNEI. Trimming removed 4 bases at V and 11 bases at J, with 9 bases between. The DNA for the CDR3 is TGTGCCAGCAGTGTCCGGGTTACCCAGCATTTT. It encodes CASSVRVTQHF.

Many counts were recorded for this clonotype. The chain joins TRBV4-2 to TRBJ1-1; 7 bases fit TRBD1. The ends lost 1 base at V and 3 bases at J; junction bases unmatched: 8. Germline loops: CDR1 LGHNA, CDR2 YNFKEQ. This CDR3 is 16 amino acids long. The CDR3 sequence is CASSQAPTGADTEAFF. Here the CDR3 DNA reads TGTGCCAGCAGCCAAGCTCCAACAGGGGCGGACACTGAAGCTTTCTTT.

This clonotype has ten or more counts. This sequence joins TRBV30 and TRBJ2-4, with no clear D. Germline lookup yields CDR1 GTSNPN and CDR2 SVGIG (reference sequence). The V end was cut by 3 bases, the J end by 6 bases, with 6 bases between. This CDR3 comprises 11 residues. CDR3 protein: CAWSSLNIQYF. The DNA for the CDR3 is TGTGCCTGGAGCTCGTTAAACATTCAGTACTTC. The full variable domain, its missing parts supplied by reference TRBV30 and TRBJ2-4, is SQTIHQWPATLVQPVGSPLSLECTVEGTSNPNLYWYRQAAGRGLQLLFYSVGIGQISSEVPQNLSASRPQDRQFILSSKKLLLSDSGFYLCAWSSLNIQYFGAGTRLSVL.

The table lists this clonotype with many counts. The rearrangement joins TRBV27 to TRBJ1-6, with no clear D. Trimming shortened V by 5 bases and J by 6 bases, and 5 bases separated the two germline ends. This CDR3 is 12 amino acids long. The germline CDR1 and CDR2 sequences are MNHEY and SMNVEV (reference sequence). CDR3 bases: TGTGCCAGCAGTCCTATTAATTCACCCCTCCACTTT. It specifies CASSPINSPLHF.

This clonotype was counted ten times or more. The chain is built from TRBV4-2 and TRBJ2-3; TRBD2 agrees at 8 bases. The CDR3 runs 17 residues. Germline V gene data show CDR1 as LGHNA and CDR2 as YNFKEQ. J gave up 0 bases and V 5 bases, and 10 bases lay outside the gene matches. CDR3 protein: CASSGGSGDPSTDTQYF. The DNA for the CDR3 is TGTGCCAGCAGCGGGGGTAGCGGGGACCCTAGCACAGATACGCAGTATTTT.

The chain employs TRBV6-2 or TRBV6-3 and TRBJ2-1; possibly TRBD2 for D (6 bases). The CDR3 is made up of 14 amino acids. Between the trimmed V and J ends, which lost 2 bases and 2 bases, there was a span of 7 bases. Germline CDR1 MNHEY, CDR2 SVGEGT. CDR3 DNA: TGTGCCAGCAGTTACCGGGGGACCTACAATGAGCAGTTCTTC. It specifies CASSYRGTYNEQFF.

This clonotype was seen repeatedly, ten times or more. The chain has TRBV11-2 and TRBJ2-7; D call uncertain. In germline, CDR1 is SGHAT, CDR2 FQNNGV. There are 16 residues in the CDR3. V lost 5 bases and J lost 7, with 24 bases in between. Here the CDR3 reads CASSPPEWTGHREQYF. The CDR3 DNA reads TGTGCCAGCAGCCCACCCGAGTGGACGGGCCATCGGGAGCAGTACTTC.

This clonotype has ten or more counts. The V and J genes are TRBV28 and TRBJ2-7; no firm D call. Trimming left V 1 base short and J 2 bases short, with 9 bases between. Germline loops: CDR1 MDHEN, CDR2 SYDVKM. This CDR3 is built from 14 residues. CDR3 region: CASSLYGVTYEQYF. CDR3 sequence (DNA): TGTGCCAGCAGTTTATACGGCGTAACCTACGAGCAGTACTTC.

This chain joins TRBV29-1 and TRBJ2-2; no definite D call. The CDR3 totals 13 residues. V lost 2 bases to trimming and J lost 1 base, with 5 bases between them. Germline CDR1 reads SQVTM; CDR2 reads ANQGSEA. CDR3 region: CSVESENTGELFF. The CDR3 nucleotides read TGCAGCGTTGAATCCGAGAACACCGGGGAGCTGTTTTTT.

This clonotype has only a few counts. This chain uses TRBV6-2 or TRBV6-3 with TRBJ2-3, with 8 positions matching TRBD2. Trimming at V came to 6 bases and at J to 5 bases, leaving 7 bases not matched to a gene. The CDR3 length is 14 residues. The germline gives CDR1 MNHEY, CDR2 SVGEGT. CDR3 DNA sequence: TGTGCCAGCAGGGAAGCGGGAGTCAGAGATACGCAGTATTTT. Translated, it gives CASREAGVRDTQYF.

The V call is TRBV28, the J call TRBJ1-2; D is ambiguous. CDR3 length: 12 residues. CDR1 is MDHEN and CDR2 is SYDVKM in the germline V gene. V was trimmed by 7 bases and J by 5 bases, leaving 11 bases between them. The CDR3 nucleotides are TGTGCCAGCAACACCCCCTTGTATGGCTACACCTTC. Its protein product is CASNTPLYGYTF.